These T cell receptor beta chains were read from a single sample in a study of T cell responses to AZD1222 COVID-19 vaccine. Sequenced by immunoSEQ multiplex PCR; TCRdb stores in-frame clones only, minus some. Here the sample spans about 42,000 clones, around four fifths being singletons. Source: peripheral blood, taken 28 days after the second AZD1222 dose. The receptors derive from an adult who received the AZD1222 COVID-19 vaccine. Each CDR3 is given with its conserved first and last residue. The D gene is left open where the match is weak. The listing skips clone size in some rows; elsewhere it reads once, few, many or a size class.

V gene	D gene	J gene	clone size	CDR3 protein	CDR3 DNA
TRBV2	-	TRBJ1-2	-	CASSEVGWVNYGYTF	TGTGCCAGCAGTGAAGTTGGCTGGGTTAACTATGGCTACACCTTC
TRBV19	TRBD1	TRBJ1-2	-	CASSSGTGKTLYGYTF	TGTGCCAGTAGTTCAGGGACAGGGAAGACTCTCTATGGCTACACCTTC
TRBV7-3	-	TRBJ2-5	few	CASSLSQPETQYF	TGTGCCAGCAGCTTATCCCAGCCAGAGACCCAGTACTTC
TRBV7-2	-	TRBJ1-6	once	CASSGGISYNSPLHF	TGTGCCAGCAGCGGGGGGATCTCCTATAATTCACCCCTCCACTTT
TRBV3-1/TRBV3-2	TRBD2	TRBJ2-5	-	CASSQGGVETQYF	TGTGCCAGCAGCCAGGGGGGGGTAGAGACCCAGTACTTC
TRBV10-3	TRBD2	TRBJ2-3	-	CATGTSGATQYF	TGTGCCACCGGGACTAGCGGGGCGACGCAGTATTTT
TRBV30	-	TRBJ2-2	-	CAWTGTGELFF	TGTGCCTGGACCGGGACCGGGGAGCTGTTTTTT
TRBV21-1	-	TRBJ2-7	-	CATRGVTPSIEQYF	TGTGCCACTCGGGGAGTAACGCCCTCTATCGAGCAGTACTTC
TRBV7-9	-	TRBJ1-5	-	CASSLEVQLGTRASPQHF	TGTGCCAGCAGCTTAGAGGTTCAATTGGGCACAAGAGCCAGCCCCCAGCATTTT
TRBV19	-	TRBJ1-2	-	CASSSGYGYTF	TGTGCCAGTAGTAGCGGCTATGGCTACACCTTC
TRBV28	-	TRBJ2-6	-	CASSLIGVGANVLTF	TGTGCCAGCAGTCTCATTGGGGTCGGGGCCAACGTCCTGACTTTC
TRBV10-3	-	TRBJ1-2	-	CAITGASNYGYTF	TGTGCCATCACGGGGGCCTCTAACTATGGCTACACCTTC
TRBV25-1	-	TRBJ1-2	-	CASSESRGGGYTF	TGTGCCAGCAGTGAATCGAGGGGCGGAGGCTACACCTTC
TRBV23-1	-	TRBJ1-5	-	CASRYSARPNQPQHF	TGCGCCAGCAGATACTCGGCTCGTCCAAATCAGCCCCAGCATTTT
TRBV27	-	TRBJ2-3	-	CASSFGSGRTDTQYF	TGTGCCAGCAGTTTCGGTTCGGGTCGCACAGATACGCAGTATTTT
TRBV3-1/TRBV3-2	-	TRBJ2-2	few	CASRPTANTGELFF	TGTGCCAGCAGGCCTACAGCGAACACCGGGGAGCTGTTTTTT
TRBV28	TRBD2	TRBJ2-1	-	CATQRLAGIGDEQFF	TGTGCCACCCAAAGACTAGCGGGGATCGGTGATGAGCAGTTCTTC
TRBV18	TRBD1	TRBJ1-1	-	CASSPGQGNTEAFF	TGTGCCAGCTCACCGGGACAGGGGAACACTGAAGCTTTCTTT
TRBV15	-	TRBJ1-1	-	CATSRVGTEAFF	TGTGCCACCAGCAGAGTGGGCACTGAAGCTTTCTTT
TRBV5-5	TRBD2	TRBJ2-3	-	CASTTLGLVRDTQYF	TGTGCCAGCACCACCCTAGGACTAGTAAGAGATACGCAGTATTTT
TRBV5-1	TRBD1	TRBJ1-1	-	CASRKTGRDTEAFF	TGCGCCAGCAGAAAGACAGGGCGGGACACTGAAGCTTTCTTT
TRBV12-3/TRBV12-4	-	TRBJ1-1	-	CASSLGRGTEAFF	TGTGCCAGCAGTTTAGGCAGGGGCACTGAAGCTTTCTTT
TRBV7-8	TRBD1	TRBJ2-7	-	CASSRTGTGDYEQYF	TGTGCCAGCAGCCGCACCGGGACAGGGGACTACGAGCAGTACTTC
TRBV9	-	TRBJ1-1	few	CASSAGRLNTEAFF	TGTGCCAGCAGCGCGGGACGGCTAAACACTGAAGCTTTCTTT
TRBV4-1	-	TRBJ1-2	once	CASSQEGQGAGYGYTF	TGCGCCAGCAGCCAAGAAGGTCAGGGCGCTGGCTATGGCTACACCTTC
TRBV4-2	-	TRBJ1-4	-	CASSPREGGEEKLFF	TGTGCCAGCAGCCCAAGAGAGGGAGGGGAAGAAAAACTGTTTTTT
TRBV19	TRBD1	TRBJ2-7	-	CASSIDQGAYEQYF	TGTGCCAGTAGTATAGACCAGGGGGCTTACGAGCAGTACTTC
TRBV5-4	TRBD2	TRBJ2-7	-	CASSWGLAGTYEQYF	TGTGCCAGCAGCTGGGGGTTAGCGGGGACCTACGAGCAGTACTTC
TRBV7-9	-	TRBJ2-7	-	CASSSYRDEQYF	TGTGCCAGCAGCTCCTACAGGGACGAGCAGTACTTC
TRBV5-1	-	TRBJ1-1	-	CASSEQAAVTEAFF	TGCGCCAGCAGCGAACAGGCCGCGGTCACTGAAGCTTTCTTT
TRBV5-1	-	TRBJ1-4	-	CASTLNPVRNEKLFF	TGCGCCAGCACCCTAAACCCCGTCCGTAATGAAAAACTGTTTTTT
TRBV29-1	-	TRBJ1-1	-	CSVAWLNTEAFF	TGCAGCGTGGCTTGGCTGAACACTGAAGCTTTCTTT
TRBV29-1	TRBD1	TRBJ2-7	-	CSATGQGTLSYEQYF	TGCAGCGCTACGGGACAGGGGACCCTCTCCTACGAGCAGTACTTC
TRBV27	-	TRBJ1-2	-	CASSRVDYVGYTF	TGTGCCAGCAGCCGGGTTGATTACGTTGGCTACACCTTC
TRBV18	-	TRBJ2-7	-	CASSPTPNPYEQYF	TGTGCCAGCTCCCCGACCCCAAACCCCTACGAGCAGTACTTC